This T cell receptor (beta chain) was recovered during a study of cytomegalovirus exposure and HLA in healthy donors (dated by TCRdb to 2015 to 2018). In the study overall: According to an earlier analysis of 450 to 650 of the donors, some 170 million T cells yielded 120 million or so unique TCR beta sequences and about 300 Gb of sequence data. High-throughput TCR immunosequencing, statistical association of individual TCRs with disease status, and machine learning were combined to predict cytomegalovirus infection status. Among the roughly 400 genotyped donors, around 81% belonged to the genetic ancestry cluster associated with self-reported Caucasian donors. In a later analysis, previously published TCR beta repertoires from 550 to 700 donors were re-analyzed and high-resolution HLA genotyping was added so that TCR occurrence patterns could be studied. To decide whether each TCR beta V gene segment behaved as functional or pseudogenic, an earlier analysis of fewer than 750 of the donors relied on high-throughput TCR beta sequencing. Along with the roughly 700-subject first cohort, a separate validation cohort of over a hundred different subjects was used. Every repertoire in the discovery cohort had been generated on one and the same sequencing platform. Roughly 300 gigabases of sequencing data and around 80 million unique TCR sequences made up an early release that covered several hundred HLA-typed donors. On average, roughly 240,000 unique TCR beta nucleotide sequences were sequenced per donor among some 420 genotyped donors of the cohort, with roughly 18% of those sequences being non-productive. Typing coverage varied by locus: roughly 629-640 donors for A, B, C, DRB1 and DQB1; under 550 for DQA1; about 600 for DPA1; more than 450 for DPB1. A later genetic analysis took genome-wide SNP genotypes for about 55% of the roughly 700 donors and used that subset as a discovery cohort. Alongside the repertoire data, information on donor age, sex, ethnicity and CMV serostatus was compiled. HLA typing included class I and class II loci at four-digit resolution. Rather than using new phenotypic data, the later analysis identified candidate immune exposures from TCR beta sequences and from how often those sequences occurred across donors. Roughly 5 DR-DQ haplotypes were handled as single units for association and clustering, since linkage in the cohort was strong. The study aimed to test whether signatures of past pathogen exposure could be identified by cataloging public T cell receptors. The T cell repertoires of 670 or so subjects were profiled by immunosequencing and related to cytomegalovirus serostatus. Overall study results and their limits: A later genetic analysis reported fewer N-insertions in productive TCRs among donors in an Asian-associated ancestry cluster than the roughly 620-donor mean. In a later analysis, 16,951 TCR beta sequences were associated with specific HLA alleles at a false discovery rate of 0.05. In an earlier analysis of some 550 of the donors, most TCR beta V segments were observed in productive rearrangements about 87% or about 30% of the time, broadly matching IMGT annotations. Linkage disequilibrium might explain the correlated functional status among segregating V segments, but an unknown experimental factor could not be excluded. Some IMGT-functional V segments, including TRBV6-2 and TRBV6-3, could not be distinguished by the 87-base-pair reads and were therefore excluded. In vitro tests confirmed that a few of the cytomegalovirus-associated TCR beta chains recognize cytomegalovirus antigens. The sequencing pipeline was judged likely to have produced a cluster of highly shared sequence variants as a technical artifact. Several of the top co-occurrence clusters appeared to be linked to parvovirus B19, influenza, CMV and Epstein-Barr virus, according to a later analysis. This cohort had only TCR beta chains sequenced, and the lack of alpha or paired-chain data limited which features could be detected. In a later genetic analysis, a missense DCLRE1C variant was associated with V-gene and J-gene trimming of TCR beta chains, and the association was replicated in an independent cohort. According to a later analysis, most CMV-associated TCR beta chains appeared to be HLA-restricted, and the HLA associations seemed to be driven largely by CMV exposure. CMV serostatus was the only immune exposure information available for the cohort. The study gave a list of more than 150 TCR beta chains associated with cytomegalovirus. Roughly uniform sequencing depth across donors was assumed in presence/absence analyses, although this assumption may not hold. Compared with equally common non-associated chains, HLA-associated TCR beta chains in a later analysis were more clonally expanded and had lower generation probabilities. HLA typing was unavailable for some donors at each locus, so association tests used only the typed subset. A further reported finding was that TCR beta sequences accurately predicted the HLA-A and HLA-B alleles for most subjects in the first cohort. Because counts were too low, roughly 16 rarely observed V segments, including chromosome 9 orphons, were excluded from the earlier analysis of a few hundred of the donors. Most TCR sequences were observed very rarely across donors, whereas some public TCRs were present in many individuals. The classifier was reported to diagnose cytomegalovirus status with high specificity and sensitivity in both the original and validation cohorts. Strong co-occurrence of HLA alleles, especially DR and DQ, made assigning TCR associations to individual alleles difficult. The authors suggested that the approach could potentially be generalized to other disease states and immunological phenotypes. In a later analysis, TCR association rates were found to vary across HLA loci, with the most associated TCRs seen for DRB1 alleles and the fewest for HLA-C alleles.

Comments on this clone: Its antigen has not been determined.

The junction carries 9 bases between V and J, which are trimmed by 2 bases and 7 bases respectively. CDR1 and CDR2 are drawn from the germline V gene (reference sequence): LNHDA, SQIVND. From the cysteine up to the phenylalanine, the CDR3 has a length of 13 residues. Only the CDR3 region is kept as DNA, spanning 39 bases read in frame from base 1. Receptors were amplified or captured by the immunoSEQ multiplex PCR assay. The multiplex PCR relied on a mix of 60 forward primers for TCR Vbeta segments and 13 reverse primers for TCR Jbeta segments. The CDR3 region of rearranged TCR beta genes was amplified from genomic DNA with a multiplex PCR assay. On the Illumina HiSeq System, the amplified TCR beta libraries were sequenced as 87-base-pair reads. Processing in the source paper ran as follows. A later analysis counted about 80 million unique TCR beta chains across the 650 to 800 repertoires, and 9.5 million to 11 million of these chains were shared by at least two donors. A nearest-neighbor algorithm error-corrected the raw reads and collapsed the reads into unique sequences, merging closely related sequences to remove PCR and sequencing errors. To assign V, D and J gene segments, CDR3 sequences were aligned to IMGT reference sequences. For a sequence to be retained, at least a six-nucleotide match to both a V gene segment and a J gene segment was required. Rearrangements were classified as productive when the CDR3 lacked stop codons and remained in frame with V and J, and all other rearrangements were classified as non-productive. CDR3 was defined according to IMGT convention as the region running from the second conserved V-encoded cysteine to the conserved J-encoded phenylalanine. The earlier analysis of approximately 500 of the donors excluded sequences that lacked an unambiguous match to a single V gene segment. In an earlier analysis of almost 600 of the donors, a V segment was called functional when productive rearrangements were above 56.7%, and segregating when the standard deviation between donors exceeded 5%. A statistical classification framework was developed to diagnose cytomegalovirus status using the catalog of TCR beta chain sequences. A later analysis assigned V and J genes by comparing TCR nucleotide sequences with IMGT/GENE-DB human TR gene sequences. In a later analysis, CDR3 sequences and most-parsimonious VDJ recombination scenarios were assigned using the TCRdist pipeline. In a later analysis, each TCR beta chain was defined by its CDR3 amino acid sequence together with its V-gene family, and reads lacking a unique V-gene family were excluded. A later analysis removed 500 to 650 highly shared, low-generation-probability nucleotide sequences to deal with suspected cross-contamination and a sequencing artifact. In a later analysis, a clonal expansion index was calculated for each public chain from normalized within-repertoire ranks of inferred template counts. A later analysis computed generation probabilities with a VDJ recombination model fitted to out-of-frame rearrangements, and checked the results against IGoR. A later analysis scored TCR-TCR, TCR-HLA and TCR-CMV co-occurrence with hypergeometric tests, applying a repertoire-size bias correction to TCR pairs. A later analysis estimated false discovery rates by permuting HLA or CMV assignments 20 times. In a later analysis, co-occurring TCRs were grouped using DBSCAN, and TCRdist sequence similarity was added for clustering within HLA-allele-positive subsets. Repertoires with fewer than 30,000 or more than 120,000 public chains were left out of co-occurrence clustering, as were about 5 repertoires with anomalous nucleotide sharing. Sourced from immuneACCESS, this table was stored by TCRdb with only in-frame sequences that have V and J called. A share of the clones is absent; for the studies checked, an unresolved V gene accounts for under half, and the remainder has no known explanation. V and J calls and clone size are given by that table; D and trimming were obtained from the DNA. This sample's table has entries for roughly 57,000 clones. The ten top clones hold over 10% of the sample.

The cohort comprised around 690 healthy bone marrow donors. At the time of sampling, all cohort members were nominally healthy, though unrecorded immune exposures were likely present. The donor tested CMV seropositive, placing the donor among the 310 or so seropositive members of the cohort. A peripheral blood sample was collected from each donor, and TCR beta sequencing was performed on peripheral blood mononuclear cells. Genomic DNA extraction from the blood cell samples was performed with the Qiagen DNeasy Blood Extraction Kit. Sequencing was performed on PBMCs. The chain is assembled from TRBV19 and TRBJ1-5; no D gene is confidently identified. This TCR was sampled from a man between 18 and 35 years old in good health and CMV-seropositive. The CDR3 has the sequence CASSISPSQPQHF. The DNA is as follows: TGTGCCAGTAGTATAAGCCCCTCCCAGCCCCAGCATTTT.